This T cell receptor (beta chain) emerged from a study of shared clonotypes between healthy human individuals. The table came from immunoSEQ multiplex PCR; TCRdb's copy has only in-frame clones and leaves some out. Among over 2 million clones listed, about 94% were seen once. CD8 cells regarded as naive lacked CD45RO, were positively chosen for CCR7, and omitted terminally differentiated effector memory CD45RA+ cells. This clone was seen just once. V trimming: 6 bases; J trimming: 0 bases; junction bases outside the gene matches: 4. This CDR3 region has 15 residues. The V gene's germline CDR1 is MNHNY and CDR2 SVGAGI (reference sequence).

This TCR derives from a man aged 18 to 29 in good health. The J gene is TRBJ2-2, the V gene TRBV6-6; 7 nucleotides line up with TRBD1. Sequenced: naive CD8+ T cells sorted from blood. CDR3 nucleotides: TGTGCCAGCAGATCCGGGACAGCGAACACCGGGGAGCTGTTTTTT. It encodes CASRSGTANTGELFF.